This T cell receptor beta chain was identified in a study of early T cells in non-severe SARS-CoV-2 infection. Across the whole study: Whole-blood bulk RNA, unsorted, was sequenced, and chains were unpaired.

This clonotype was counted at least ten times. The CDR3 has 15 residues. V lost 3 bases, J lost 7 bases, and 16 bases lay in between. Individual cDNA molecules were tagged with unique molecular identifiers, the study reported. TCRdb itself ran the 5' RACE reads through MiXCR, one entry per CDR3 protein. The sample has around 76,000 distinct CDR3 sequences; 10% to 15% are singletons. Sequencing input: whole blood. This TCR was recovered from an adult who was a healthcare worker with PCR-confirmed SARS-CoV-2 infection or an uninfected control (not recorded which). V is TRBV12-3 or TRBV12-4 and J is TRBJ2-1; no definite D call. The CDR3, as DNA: TGTGCCAGCAGTTTCCCCTCGACCGCCATGAATGAGCAGTTCTTC. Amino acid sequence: CASSFPSTAMNEQFF.